This is a list of T cell receptor beta chains from one sample in a study of blood T cell repertoires in COVID-19. Method: immunoSEQ multiplex PCR; TCRdb's copy keeps in-frame clones and lacks some. Here the sample spans about 350,000 clones, over 75% being singletons. Sequenced input: PBMCs or T cells enriched from blood (not recorded which). The receptors originated from a woman aged 25 to 45 who had recovered from COVID-19. Both conserved end residues are part of each CDR3. D genes are given only for firm matches. The size entry is marked missing in some rows and otherwise reads once, few, many or a size class.

TRBJ1-2 | TRBD1 | TRBV4-1 | - | TGCGCCAGCAGCCACAACAGGGGACCTAACTATGGCTACACCTTC | CASSHNRGPNYGYTF
TRBJ1-6 | - | TRBV28 | once | TGTGCCAGCAGCGCCGCGGGGACTAGGAATTCACCCCTCCACTTT | CASSAAGTRNSPLHF
TRBJ1-6 | - | TRBV5-4 | - | TGTGCCAGCAGCACGGGGGGGAGAACAGGCGGAAATTCACCCCTCCACTTT | CASSTGGRTGGNSPLHF
TRBJ1-4 | - | TRBV5-8 | - | TGTGCCAGCAGCTTCGGACAGAGAACTAATGAAAAACTGTTTTTT | CASSFGQRTNEKLFF
TRBJ2-7 | TRBD1 | TRBV6-5 | - | TGTGCCAGCAGTTACTCGCCAGGGGGCTCTTACGAGCAGTACTTC | CASSYSPGGSYEQYF
TRBJ1-1 | - | TRBV19 | - | TGTGCCAGTAGTATCCCTGGACCGGGGGTGAACACTGAAGCTTTCTTT | CASSIPGPGVNTEAFF
TRBJ2-7 | - | TRBV6-5 | - | TGTGCCGCGCGGGACGTCTCCTACGAGCAGTACTTC | CAARDVSYEQYF
TRBJ2-3 | - | TRBV30 | - | TGTGCCTGGAGCCAGGGGTCAGGTACGCAGTATTTT | CAWSQGSGTQYF
TRBJ2-7 | - | TRBV9 | - | TGTGCCAGCAGCGGTAATAACAGCTACGAGCAGTACTTC | CASSGNNSYEQYF
TRBJ2-7 | - | TRBV11-2 | - | TGTGCCAGCAGCCCGTCAGGAGGGGACGAGCAGTACTTC | CASSPSGGDEQYF
TRBJ2-2 | - | TRBV29-1 | - | TGCAGCGTTGTGGGCGGGACGGCAAACACCGGGGAGCTGTTTTTT | CSVVGGTANTGELFF
TRBJ2-7 | - | TRBV7-9 | - | TGTGCCAGCAGCTTAGCGCTAGGGGGTGTGCAGTACTTC | CASSLALGGVQYF
TRBJ2-3 | - | TRBV12-3/TRBV12-4 | - | TGTGCCAGCAGTATAAGCACAGATACGCAGTATTTT | CASSISTDTQYF
TRBJ2-7 | TRBD2 | TRBV10-1 | once | TGCGCCAGCAGTGGCGGGGGGGCCGGCGAGCAGTACTTC | CASSGGGAGEQYF
TRBJ2-7 | TRBD2 | TRBV19 | - | TGTGCCAGTAGTATCGGAGGGACTAGCGGGTCCTACGAGCAGTACTTC | CASSIGGTSGSYEQYF
TRBJ2-7 | TRBD2 | TRBV5-4 | - | TGTGCCAGCAGCTTGGTAACTAGCGGGGGGGCCTACTCCTACGAGCAGTACTTC | CASSLVTSGGAYSYEQYF
TRBJ1-1 | - | TRBV10-3 | - | TGTGCCATCAGTGAGAACAGGGATAACACTGAAGCTTTCTTT | CAISENRDNTEAFF
TRBJ1-3 | - | TRBV19 | - | TGTGCCAGTACCCCGACAGGCGCAGACTCTGGAAACACCATATATTTT | CASTPTGADSGNTIYF
TRBJ1-1 | - | TRBV10-3 | few | TGTGCCATCAGGGGGAACGGGGACACTGAAGCTTTCTTT | CAIRGNGDTEAFF
TRBJ2-3 | TRBD2 | TRBV27 | - | TGTGCCAGCCGACTAGCGGGAGGGCCTAGGCCAGATACGCAGTATTTT | CASRLAGGPRPDTQYF
TRBJ1-2 | - | TRBV5-4 | - | TGTGCCAGCAGCTCAGAGCGGTATGGCTACACCTTC | CASSSERYGYTF
TRBJ2-1 | TRBD2 | TRBV24-1 | - | TGTGCCACCAGTGGTCGACCGGGACTAGCGGGGGTGGGGCCGGGCAATGAGCAGTTCTTC | CATSGRPGLAGVGPGNEQFF
TRBJ2-1 | TRBD2 | TRBV28 | - | TGTGCCAGCAGTTTACTTCTCAGGACTAGCGGGAGTTTCCAAGGAAACAATGAGCAGTTCTTC | CASSLLLRTSGSFQGNNEQFF
TRBJ2-5 | TRBD1 | TRBV29-1 | - | TGCAGCGTCTCCAGGGGGCCAGAGGAGACCCAGTACTTC | CSVSRGPEETQYF
TRBJ2-1 | TRBD2 | TRBV19 | - | TGTGCCAGTAGTAGCCTAGCGGGGTACAATGAGCAGTTCTTC | CASSSLAGYNEQFF
TRBJ2-4 | - | TRBV28 | - | TGTGCCAGCAGTTACGGGGGGCGAGGGGGCGGGAGGAGCAAAAACATTCAGTACTTC | CASSYGGRGGGRSKNIQYF
TRBJ1-2 | - | TRBV7-9 | - | TGTGCCAGCAGACCAAGGGGGGGGCTATATGGCTACACCTTC | CASRPRGGLYGYTF
TRBJ2-2 | TRBD1 | TRBV3-1/TRBV3-2 | - | TGTGCCAGCAGTCACAGGGGGTCGAACACCGGGGAGCTGTTTTTT | CASSHRGSNTGELFF
TRBJ2-7 | - | TRBV2 | - | TGTGCCAGCAGGAGACACCCTACCTACGAGCAGTACTTC | CASRRHPTYEQYF
TRBJ2-1 | TRBD2 | TRBV6-4 | - | TGTGCCAGCAGTCCGACTAGCGGGCCGAACAATGAGCAGTTCTTC | CASSPTSGPNNEQFF
TRBJ2-7 | TRBD2 | TRBV5-6 | - | TGTGCCAGCAGCTTCGCTTTAGCGGGGGTCAACGAGCAGTACTTC | CASSFALAGVNEQYF
TRBJ2-3 | TRBD2 | TRBV3-1/TRBV3-2 | - | TGTGCCAGCAGCCAAGATGCGGGCGGGGGAGCTACAGATACGCAGTATTTT | CASSQDAGGGATDTQYF
TRBJ2-7 | - | TRBV2 | - | TGTGCCAGCAGCGAACGGACAGCCGACTCCTACGAGCAGTACTTC | CASSERTADSYEQYF
TRBJ2-7 | - | TRBV2 | - | TGTGCCAGCAGGCCCGACGTTCTCAGGTCCTACGAGCAGTACTTC | CASRPDVLRSYEQYF
TRBJ2-3 | - | TRBV5-1 | - | TGCGCCAGCAGCTTGGGCCAGGAGGAAAGCACAGATACGCAGTATTTT | CASSLGQEESTDTQYF
TRBJ1-2 | - | TRBV5-1 | once | TGCGCCAGCAGCTTGGAATCGGGAGTCTATGGCTACACCTTC | CASSLESGVYGYTF
TRBJ1-2 | TRBD1 | TRBV5-1 | - | TGCGCCAGCAGCTTGGGGGGACAGGGCCGTGGCTACACCTTC | CASSLGGQGRGYTF
TRBJ1-6 | - | TRBV28 | - | TGTGCCAGCAGCCGGAATTCACCCCTCCACTTT | CASSRNSPLHF
TRBJ2-3 | TRBD2 | TRBV19 | - | TGTGCCAGTAGTAAACTAGCGGGCACAGATACGCAGTATTTT | CASSKLAGTDTQYF
TRBJ2-1 | TRBD1 | TRBV19 | - | TGTGCCAGTAGCCGACAGGGCTATGAGCAGTTCTTC | CASSRQGYEQFF